Following are 23 T cell receptor beta chains from one sample sequenced in a study of graft-versus-host responses after intestinal transplantation. These TCRs' antigens remain unknown. The assay was immunoSEQ multiplex PCR, and TCRdb's table has in-frame clones only and misses some. The sample includes roughly 89,000 clones, roughly 91% of them seen just once. Material: unstimulated CD4+ T cells sorted from spleen or lymph node cells, obtained before intestinal transplant. All receptors derive from a human donor who received an intestinal transplant.

The rearrangement joins TRBV6-1 to TRBJ2-5, with 8 bases matching TRBD1. V lost 7 bases and J lost 4; bases outside the gene matches: 5. CDR3 length equals 13 residues. Per the germline V gene, CDR1 is MNHNS and CDR2 is SASEGT. CDR3 sequence: CASKQGAVETQYF. CDR3 in DNA: TGTGCCAGCAAGCAGGGGGCGGTAGAGACCCAGTACTTC.

The chain couples TRBV18 to TRBJ1-4; the D gene is possibly TRBD1 (5 bases). This CDR3 spans 18 amino acids. Trimming pared 8 bases from V and 6 bases from J, leaving 28 bases between. The germline CDR1 and CDR2 sequences are KGHSH and LQKENI. The CDR3 protein is CASAQSRAGHRTDEKLFF. In nucleotides, the CDR3 is TGTGCCAGCGCCCAGAGCCGGGCAGGGCACCGGACGGATGAAAAACTGTTTTTT.

Notes on this clone: The same CDR3 can be traced to other DNA sequences in this sample. The chain is built from TRBV6-1 and TRBJ1-6; D perhaps matches TRBD1 (6 bases). Germline values: CDR1 MNHNS, CDR2 SASEGT. The CDR3 consists of 15 residues. The ends were cut back, 0 bases at V and 7 bases at J, with 10 bases in the middle. CDR3 nucleotide sequence: TGTGCCAGCAGTGAAGCGACAGGAGGAAATTCACCCCTCCACTTT. Translated: CASSEATGGNSPLHF.

This sequence joins TRBV18 and TRBJ2-1, with 15 bases identical to TRBD2. V lost 5 bases and J lost 5; bases outside the gene matches: 4. Germline lookup yields CDR1 KGHSH and CDR2 LQKENI. The CDR3 runs to 16 residues. The CDR3 sequence: CASSTGLAGGHNEQFF. CDR3 nucleotide sequence: TGTGCCAGCTCAACTGGACTAGCGGGGGGGCACAATGAGCAGTTCTTC. The full variable domain, completed using reference TRBV18 and TRBJ2-1, is NAGVMQNPRHLVRRRGQEARLRCSPMKGHSHVYWYRQLPEEGLKFMVYLQKENIIDESGMPKERFSAEFPKEGPSILRIQQVVRGDSAAYFCASSTGLAGGHNEQFFGPGTRLTVL.

The V and J genes are TRBV7-2 and TRBJ2-4; weak D call: TRBD2 (7 bases). The CDR3 contains 15 residues. V was clipped by 0 bases and J by 5 bases, with 11 bases between them. Germline V gene lookup returns CDR1 SGHTA and CDR2 FQGNSA. CDR3 nucleotides: TGTGCCAGCAGCTTAGCGTTAGGGGGGGAAAACATTCAGTACTTC. Translated: CASSLALGGENIQYF.

V gene TRBV30 combines with J gene TRBJ1-4, with 7 bases that match TRBD1. V was clipped by 2 bases and J by 6 bases; unmatched bases: 9. This CDR3 contains 15 residues. Germline loops: CDR1 GTSNPN, CDR2 SVGIG (reference sequence). The CDR3 spells CAWSRPTGADEKLFF. The DNA for the CDR3 is TGTGCCTGGAGTAGGCCTACAGGGGCCGATGAAAAACTGTTTTTT.

The chain is built from TRBV19 and TRBJ1-2, with TRBD1 identical over 12 bases. There are 17 residues in the CDR3. V shed 7 bases and J 8 bases; nucleotides not matched to a gene: 17. Germline values: CDR1 LNHDA, CDR2 SQIVND (reference sequence). This CDR3 reads CASTPQGGDRGRRGYTF. CDR3 sequence (DNA): TGTGCCAGTACCCCTCAGGGTGGGGACAGGGGGCGCAGAGGCTACACCTTC.

The rearrangement joins TRBV11-3 to TRBJ1-5; D remains unclear. The V gene's germline CDR1 is SGHNT and CDR2 YENEEA. Trimming shortened V by 6 bases and J by 7 bases, and 19 bases separated the two germline ends. The CDR3 spans 15 residues. The CDR3 nucleotides are TGTGCCAGCAGTTCCAACGGTGGAGTGAGCCAGCCCCAGCATTTT. It translates to CASSSNGGVSQPQHF.

The chain has TRBV6-5 and TRBJ2-7; the match to TRBD1 covers 8 bases. With 5 bases clipped from V and 6 bases from J, the junction kept 9 bases outside the gene matches. CDR1 and CDR2 (germline): MNHEY, SVGAGI. The CDR3 loop spans 14 amino acids. The CDR3 coding sequence is TGTGCCAGCAGTAGGACAGGGAGGCCTGGCGAGCAGTACTTC. Translation: CASSRTGRPGEQYF.

This chain joins TRBV14 and TRBJ2-7, with TRBD1 matching over 8 bases. CDR3 length equals 16 residues. Germline CDR1 SGHDN, CDR2 FVKESK. Trimming removed 4 bases from V and 3 bases from J; junction bases left unmatched: 11. The CDR3, as DNA: TGTGCCAGCAGCCGAATTTCCGGGACAGGTTTCTACGAGCAGTACTTC. Its translation: CASSRISGTGFYEQYF.

This clone has just one count. The chain has TRBV11-3 and TRBJ1-1, with 8 bases lining up with TRBD1. This CDR3 comprises 15 residues. Germline V gene data show CDR1 as SGHNT and CDR2 as YENEEA. With V trimmed by 2 bases and J by 1 base, 3 bases remained unmatched. CDR3 region: CASSLTGTGNTEAFF. In DNA, the CDR3 is TGTGCCAGCAGCTTAACCGGGACAGGGAACACTGAAGCTTTCTTT.

The V and J genes are TRBV10-3 and TRBJ1-4; 7 bases agree with TRBD1. Unmatched junction bases numbered 6, after V lost 0 bases and J lost 8 bases. This CDR3 is built from 15 residues. Germline V lookup: CDR1 ENHRY, CDR2 SYGVKD. The CDR3 sequence is CAISESQTGTEKLFF. CDR3 in DNA: TGTGCCATCAGTGAGTCTCAGACAGGGACAGAAAAACTGTTTTTT.

The chain employs TRBV7-2 and TRBJ2-7, with D uncertain. CDR1 and CDR2 (germline): SGHTA, FQGNSA. V lost 1 base, J lost 0 bases, and 7 bases lay in between. The CDR3 has 14 residues. The CDR3 protein is CASSLGWSSYEQYF. As DNA, the CDR3 is TGTGCCAGCAGCTTAGGGTGGAGCTCCTACGAGCAGTACTTC.

This sequence joins TRBV7-2 and TRBJ2-5; TRBD1 agrees at 10 bases. The better agreement between TRBJ2-7 and the DNA end casts doubt on the J call. Germline-derived CDR1 and CDR2 are SGHTA and FQGNSA. CDR3 length: 17 amino acids. The CDR3 region has the DNA TGTGCCAGCAGGCCTATTTCCGTGACAGGGGGCCCCTACGAGCAGTACTTC. Protein sequence: CASRPISVTGGPYEQYF.

V is TRBV29-1 and J is TRBJ1-1; 8 nucleotides align to TRBD1. V lost 7 bases, J lost 1 base, and 11 bases stayed unmatched. CDR1 is SQVTM and CDR2 is ANQGSEA in the germline V gene. The CDR3 loop spans 15 amino acids. DNA of the CDR3: TGCAGCGCTCAACACTCGGACAGGGCGAACACTGAAGCTTTCTTT. Its protein product is CSAQHSDRANTEAFF.

The chain recombines TRBV4-3 with TRBJ2-7, with D possibly matching TRBD2 (6 bases). The V and J ends lost 3 bases and 7 bases respectively, with 13 bases between them. Germline-derived CDR1 and CDR2 are LGHNA and YSLEER. This CDR3 has 13 residues. Here the CDR3 DNA reads TGCGCCAGCAGCCACGGACGGGGGAGAGAGCAGTACTTC. Protein sequence: CASSHGRGREQYF.

V is TRBV7-2 and J is TRBJ2-3, with 7 bases matching TRBD1. Trimming took 7 bases from V and 6 from J; bases not matched to a gene: 10. The V gene's germline CDR1 is SGHTA and CDR2 FQGNSA. The CDR3 spans 14 residues. CDR3 region: CASTYGQVGDTQYF. CDR3 coding DNA: TGTGCCAGCACCTACGGACAGGTTGGGGATACGCAGTATTTT.

The chain uses TRBV19 and TRBJ2-4; maybe TRBD2 (6 bases). CDR1 LNHDA and CDR2 SQIVND come from the germline V gene (reference sequence). CDR3 size: 19 residues. Deletions cut 3 bases from V and 1 base from J, with 22 bases between. The CDR3 region is CASSMAGPHLGVAKNIQYF. DNA for the CDR3: TGTGCCAGTAGTATGGCGGGGCCCCATCTCGGTGTGGCCAAAAACATTCAGTACTTC.

The chain joins TRBV30 to TRBJ2-3, with D possibly being TRBD2 (6 bases). The germline gives CDR1 GTSNPN, CDR2 SVGIG (reference sequence). Trimming cost V 2 bases and J 3 bases, with 18 bases left between them. The CDR3 is 16 amino acids. In DNA form, the CDR3 reads TGTGCCTGGAGTACTCCTTGGAGGGGCACGACAGATACGCAGTATTTT. Translation gives CAWSTPWRGTTDTQYF.

The chain uses TRBV6-1 and TRBJ2-5; 7 positions match TRBD1. There are 14 residues in the CDR3. Germline V gene sequence: CDR1 MNHNS, CDR2 SASEGT. Trimming at V came to 10 bases and at J to 4 bases, leaving 12 bases not matched to a gene. CDR3 sequence: CATWDSRRGETQYF. DNA for the CDR3: TGTGCCACCTGGGACAGCCGAAGGGGAGAGACCCAGTACTTC.

The chain has TRBV4-1 and TRBJ1-2; D is unresolved. The CDR3 has 14 residues. V gave up 3 bases and J gave up 4 bases, with 12 bases separating them. From germline, CDR1 is MGHRA and CDR2 YSYEKL. CDR3 region: CASSHHADGYGYTF. CDR3 DNA: TGCGCCAGCAGCCACCATGCAGATGGCTATGGCTACACCTTC.

The chain has TRBV18 and TRBJ1-2; 8 nucleotides agree with TRBD1. J lost 4 bases, V lost 8 bases, and 12 bases had no gene match. CDR1 and CDR2 (germline): KGHSH, LQKENI. This CDR3 is built from 15 residues. CDR3 sequence reads: CASSPWDRRSYGYTF. The CDR3 coding sequence is TGTGCCAGCAGCCCCTGGGACAGGCGCTCCTATGGCTACACCTTC.

The chain employs TRBV7-2 and TRBJ2-7, with 9 bases aligning to TRBD1. The V and J ends lost 7 bases and 6 bases, in that order; junction bases with no gene match: 7. This CDR3 has 13 residues. The germline CDR1 and CDR2 sequences are SGHTA and FQGNSA. The CDR3: CASTGTGTSEQYF. CDR3 nucleotides: TGTGCCAGCACCGGGACAGGGACGAGCGAGCAGTACTTC.